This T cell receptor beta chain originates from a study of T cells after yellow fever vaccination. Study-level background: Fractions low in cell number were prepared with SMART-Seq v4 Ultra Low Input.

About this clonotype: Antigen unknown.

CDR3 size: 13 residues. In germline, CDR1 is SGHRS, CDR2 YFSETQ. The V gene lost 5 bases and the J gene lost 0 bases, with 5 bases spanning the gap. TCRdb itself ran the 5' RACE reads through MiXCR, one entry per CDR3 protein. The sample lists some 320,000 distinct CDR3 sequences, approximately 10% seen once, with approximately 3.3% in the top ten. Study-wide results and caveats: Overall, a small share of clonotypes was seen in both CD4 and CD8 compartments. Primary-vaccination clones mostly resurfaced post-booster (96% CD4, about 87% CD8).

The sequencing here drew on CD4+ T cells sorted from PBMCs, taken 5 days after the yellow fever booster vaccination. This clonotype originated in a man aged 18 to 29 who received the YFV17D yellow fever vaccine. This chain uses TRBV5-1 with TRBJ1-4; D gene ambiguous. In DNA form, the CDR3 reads TGCGCCAGCAGTGGTGCAACTAATGAAAAACTGTTTTTT. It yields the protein CASSGATNEKLFF.